This T cell receptor beta chain was sequenced for a study of type 1 regulatory T cells. Study context: T-allo10 is an in vitro-generated, Tr1-enriched CD4 T cell product specific for alloantigen. Study-wide points: Type 1 regulatory T cells had a more restricted TCR repertoire than non-type 1 regulatory T cells.

On this clonotype: Its antigen is not identified.

After removal of 3 bases from V and 4 bases from J, the junction contained 0 bases not matched to a gene. Germline-derived CDR1 and CDR2 are SEHNR and FQNEAQ (reference sequence). CDR3 length: 14 amino acids. TCRdb called the reads again in MiXCR, with one record for every CDR3 protein. The table lists about 62,000 distinct CDR3 sequences, approximately 67% of them singletons. The chain combines TRBV7-9 with TRBJ1-4; 9 bases align to TRBD1. Sequencing was done on a sample of cultured non-Tr1 T cells, either the whole culture or a sorted T cell fraction (not recorded which). The receptor was derived from a human donor in good health. The CDR3 DNA follows: TGTGCCAGCAGCTTGGACAGGGGTAATGAAAAACTGTTTTTT. As protein: CASSLDRGNEKLFF.